What follows are 5 T cell receptor beta chains derived from one specimen sequenced in a study of neoadjuvant anti-PD-1 for oral cavity cancer. This sample's time point: after neoadjuvant nivolumab, at surgical resection. Measured with immunoSEQ multiplex PCR; TCRdb has only the in-frame clones, and not every one. Of just over 9,000 clones in the sample, 64% were seen once. Here the sequenced sample was PBMCs, taken after nivolumab (anti-PD-1) treatment. Every receptor here comes from a person aged 40 to 85 with oral cavity squamous cell carcinoma.

The chain employs TRBV2 and TRBJ2-6, with TRBD1 identical over 7 bases. Germline V gene data show CDR1 as SNHLY and CDR2 as FYNNEI. V lost 4 bases, J lost 2 bases, and 2 bases stayed unmatched. The length of the CDR3 is 15 residues. Written as DNA, the CDR3 is TGTGCCAGCAGTGTAGGGGGCACTGGGGCCAACGTCCTGACTTTC. It is translated as CASSVGGTGANVLTF.

The chain couples TRBV7-3 to TRBJ2-2; 7 positions match TRBD2. J was trimmed by 4 bases and V by 2 bases; bases with no gene match: 1. The CDR3 spans 14 residues. Germline V gene sequence: CDR1 SGHTA, CDR2 FQGTGA. The CDR3 bases are TGTGCCAGCAGCTTATCGGGGGGCACCGGGGAGCTGTTTTTT. It encodes CASSLSGGTGELFF.

This clone has a handful of counts. The chain is built from TRBV2 and TRBJ2-2; the match to TRBD1 covers 7 bases. The trim removed 6 bases at V and 4 bases at J, leaving 2 bases unmatched. Germline-derived CDR1 and CDR2 are SNHLY and FYNNEI. The CDR3 has 13 residues. CDR3 residues: CASRGQLTGELFF. As DNA, the CDR3 is TGTGCCAGCAGGGGACAGCTCACCGGGGAGCTGTTTTTT.

This sequence joins TRBV29-1 and TRBJ2-1, with D hard to call. Trimming removed 2 bases from V and 2 bases from J, with 7 bases in between. Germline CDR1 and CDR2: SQVTM and ANQGSEA. The CDR3 is 13 residues long. This CDR3 is CSVEFRAYNEQFF. Written as DNA, the CDR3 is TGCAGCGTTGAATTCAGAGCCTACAATGAGCAGTTCTTC.

This chain uses TRBV30 with TRBJ2-2, with D perhaps matching TRBD2 (5 bases). The V and J ends lost 3 bases and 8 bases respectively, with 13 bases between them. Germline lookup yields CDR1 GTSNPN and CDR2 SVGIG (reference sequence). The CDR3 has 13 residues. The CDR3 sequence is CAWSPTSAGELFF. CDR3 in DNA: TGTGCCTGGAGCCCCACTAGTGCGGGGGAGCTGTTTTTT.